The 13 T cell receptor beta chains presented below share a single source sample, sequenced in a study of blood T cell repertoires in COVID-19 (dated by TCRdb to 2020 to 2022). Libraries were built with the immunoSEQ multiplex PCR assay. This is the immuneACCESS table as TCRdb keeps it, with only in-frame sequences that have V and J called. A part of the clones is gone; compared with another copy, unresolved V genes explain less than half, and the rest is unexplained. This sample holds about 110,000 clones; 88% were observed only once. Approximately 3.5% of the sample belongs to the ten largest clones. Sequencing was carried out using peripheral blood. These receptor sequences come from a woman aged 45-60 years with acute or convalescent COVID-19.

The chain combines TRBV18 with TRBJ2-7; no clear D gene. Germline V CDR1 and CDR2: KGHSH, LQKENI. V shed 3 bases and J shed 3 bases, with 27 bases lying between them. The CDR3 covers 19 residues. The CDR3 reads CASSPPILADSLLHYEQYF. The CDR3 DNA reads TGTGCCAGCTCACCCCCCATTCTGGCGGATAGCCTCCTTCACTACGAGCAGTACTTC.

The chain employs TRBV6-5 and TRBJ2-1, with 8 positions matching TRBD2. CDR1 MNHEY and CDR2 SVGAGI come from the germline V gene. V was clipped by 10 bases and J by 8 bases; unmatched bases: 13. The CDR3 has 14 residues. CDR3: CATERERVLDEQFF. In DNA, the CDR3 is TGTGCCACCGAGCGGGAGAGGGTGTTGGATGAGCAGTTCTTC.

V is TRBV19 and J is TRBJ1-1, with D hard to call. This CDR3 is 16 amino acids long. Deletions cut 1 base from V and 0 bases from J, with 12 bases between. Germline CDR1 is LNHDA and CDR2 is SQIVND (reference sequence). In nucleotides, the CDR3 is TGTGCCAGTAGTATAGGGAAGTGGGCTTTGAACACTGAAGCTTTCTTT. Translation gives CASSIGKWALNTEAFF.

The chain links TRBV10-3 to TRBJ2-3; TRBD2 matches at 8 bases. The trim removed 2 bases at V and 1 base at J, leaving 2 bases unmatched. Germline V gives CDR1 ENHRY, CDR2 SYGVKD. CDR3 size: 15 residues. This CDR3 reads CAISEPTSGTDTQYF. CDR3 coding DNA: TGTGCCATCAGTGAGCCGACTAGCGGCACAGATACGCAGTATTTT.

The genes are TRBV7-9 and TRBJ2-2, with TRBD1 as a possible D gene (6 bases). The V and J ends lost 5 bases and 9 bases respectively, with 10 bases between them. The CDR3 runs 12 residues. Germline CDR1 reads SEHNR; CDR2 reads FQNEAQ (reference sequence). The CDR3 loop reads CASSGQGWELFF. CDR3 in DNA: TGTGCCAGCAGCGGTCAGGGGTGGGAGCTGTTTTTT.

The genes are TRBV29-1 and TRBJ1-1; weak D call: TRBD1 (5 bases). Per the germline V gene, CDR1 is SQVTM and CDR2 is ANQGSEA. V lost 4 bases and J lost 7, with 13 bases in between. The length of the CDR3 is 12 residues. CDR3 DNA: TGCAGCGTTGTGTCCAGGGTGTATGAAGCTTTCTTT. Translation: CSVVSRVYEAFF.

This clone was counted between two and nine times. V gene TRBV10-3 combines with J gene TRBJ2-2; 8 bases align to TRBD2. Germline-derived CDR1 and CDR2 are ENHRY and SYGVKD. V dropped 6 bases and J dropped 2; count of bases not matched to a gene: 8. The CDR3 consists of 16 residues. The CDR3 protein is CAISMLLAENTGELFF. The CDR3 nucleotides read TGTGCCATCAGCATGCTACTAGCGGAAAACACCGGGGAGCTGTTTTTT.

The CDR3 loop is CASSLAKGTSGYNEQFF. For the CDR3, the DNA is TGCGCCAGCAGCTTGGCCAAAGGGACTAGCGGCTACAATGAGCAGTTCTTC. V gene TRBV5-1 combines with J gene TRBJ2-1; 11 bases are a match to TRBD2. With V trimmed by 0 bases and J by 3 bases, 5 bases remained unmatched. The CDR3 is 17 amino acids. Germline lookup yields CDR1 SGHRS and CDR2 YFSETQ.

This chain connects TRBV24-1 to TRBJ1-4; TRBD1 is a possible D gene (5 bases). The V and J ends lost 6 bases and 7 bases respectively, with 11 bases between them. In germline, CDR1 is KGHDR, CDR2 SFDVKD. The CDR3 spans 13 residues. The CDR3 loop reads CATSKTGREKLFF. The CDR3 nucleotides are TGTGCCACCAGTAAAACAGGTCGTGAAAAACTGTTTTTT.

V usage is TRBV19 and J usage is TRBJ1-6; TRBD1 might be the D (6 bases). The CDR3 totals 14 residues. The V end lost 5 bases, the J end lost 5 bases, and 10 bases lay between the germline ends. Germline V gene lookup returns CDR1 LNHDA and CDR2 SQIVND (reference sequence). CDR3 sequence: CASSSGGNNSPLHF. DNA of the CDR3: TGTGCCAGTAGTTCGGGGGGCAATAATTCACCCCTCCACTTT.

This sequence joins TRBV30 and TRBJ1-3, with 7 bases matching TRBD1. Germline-derived CDR1 and CDR2 are GTSNPN and SVGIG (reference sequence). The CDR3 totals 15 residues. With V trimmed by 2 bases and J by 0 bases, 4 bases remained unmatched. The CDR3 region is CAWSRGPSSGNTIYF. CDR3 nucleotide sequence: TGTGCCTGGAGTAGGGGGCCGAGCTCTGGAAACACCATATATTTT.

The rearrangement joins TRBV5-4 to TRBJ2-7; TRBD2 agrees at 8 bases. V was pared by 1 base and J by 5 bases, with 8 bases of the junction left unmatched. The CDR3 length is 15 residues. The V gene's germline CDR1 is SGHNT and CDR2 YYREEE (reference sequence). The CDR3 DNA sequence: TGTGCCAGCAGCTTGTCGAGCGGGAGCCATAACGAGCAGTACTTC. This translates into CASSLSSGSHNEQYF.

V gene TRBV27 combines with J gene TRBJ2-7; no firm D call. Trimming cost V 5 bases and J 0 bases, with 8 bases left between them. The CDR3 length is 13 residues. Germline values: CDR1 MNHEY, CDR2 SMNVEV (reference sequence). DNA for the CDR3: TGTGCCAGCAGTCCTTCTTACTCCTACGAGCAGTACTTC. Translating it yields CASSPSYSYEQYF.